A single sample is the source of the 25 T cell receptor beta chains below, sequenced in a study of blood T cell repertoires in COVID-19. Data came from immunoSEQ multiplex PCR; TCRdb stores just in-frame clones and leaves some out. The data show about 90,000 clones, roughly 77% seen once. The sequencing input was peripheral blood. The receptors here all came from a human donor in a cohort sampled during active COVID-19.

The rearrangement uses TRBV9 and TRBJ1-1; tentatively, D is TRBD1 (6 bases). V dropped 3 bases and J dropped 0 bases, with 9 bases sitting between them. This CDR3 is built from 14 residues. In germline, CDR1 is SGDLS, CDR2 YYNGEE. The CDR3 loop reads CASSGTALNTEAFF. Written as DNA, the CDR3 is TGTGCCAGCAGCGGGACAGCCCTGAACACTGAAGCTTTCTTT.

In regard to this clone: The junction shows a germline mismatch at one end, possibly a read error. The V gene is TRBV3-1 (or the pseudogene TRBV3-2), the J gene TRBJ1-2, with 12 bases matching TRBD1. The length of the CDR3 is 13 residues. Looked up from germline, CDR1 is LGHDT and CDR2 is YNNKEL (reference sequence). CDR3 amino acids: CASSQAGTGGPRF. In DNA, the CDR3 is TGTGCCAGCAGCCAAGCCGGGACAGGGGGCCCTCGCTTC.

The DNA of the CDR3 is TGTGCCAGCTCACCCACCCAGCGGGGGGTGGGCACTGAAGCTTTCTTT. It translates to CASSPTQRGVGTEAFF. This sequence joins TRBV18 and TRBJ1-1; TRBD1 is a possible D gene (5 bases). The CDR3 length is 16 residues. The V end was cut by 3 bases, the J end by 4 bases, with 18 bases between. Germline values: CDR1 KGHSH, CDR2 LQKENI.

This clone was counted only a few times. The rearrangement links TRBV30 to TRBJ2-5; 10 bases line up with TRBD2. This CDR3 has 13 residues. J gave up 8 bases and V 3 bases, and 6 bases lay outside the gene matches. The germline V gene encodes CDR1 GTSNPN and CDR2 SVGIG (reference sequence). The CDR3 loop is CAWSLAGEGTQYF. Written as DNA, the CDR3 is TGTGCCTGGAGCCTAGCGGGGGAAGGAACCCAGTACTTC.

The chain recombines TRBV3-1 (or the pseudogene TRBV3-2) with TRBJ2-5, with 9 positions matching TRBD2. Trimming took 1 base from V and 6 from J; bases not matched to a gene: 6. The germline gives CDR1 LGHDT, CDR2 YNNKEL (reference sequence). This CDR3 has 15 residues. The CDR3 region has the DNA TGTGCCAGCAGCCAAGGGCGGGGGGGCCGACAGACCCAGTACTTC. Amino acid sequence: CASSQGRGGRQTQYF.

The gene calls are TRBV5-1 and TRBJ2-7; 7 nucleotides agree with TRBD1. Germline-derived CDR1 and CDR2 are SGHRS and YFSETQ. The CDR3 consists of 13 residues. With 7 bases clipped from V and 3 bases from J, the junction kept 7 bases outside the gene matches. The CDR3 region is CASRIDRVYEQYF. For the CDR3, the DNA is TGCGCCAGCCGTATAGACAGGGTCTACGAGCAGTACTTC.

The gene calls are TRBV7-2 and TRBJ1-2; possible D gene TRBD1, 5 bases. Per the germline V gene, CDR1 is SGHTA and CDR2 is FQGNSA. CDR3 size: 14 residues. The ends were cut back, 2 bases at V and 3 bases at J, with 10 bases in the middle. The CDR3 DNA reads TGTGCCAGCAGCTTACTGGGGGGTCACTATGGCTACACCTTC. Encoded protein: CASSLLGGHYGYTF.

This clone came up a few times. The rearrangement links TRBV25-1 to TRBJ1-4; unclear D gene. The CDR3 spans 15 residues. CDR1 and CDR2 (germline): MGHDK, SYGVNS. Trimming cost V 1 base and J 3 bases, with 9 bases left between them. CDR3 bases: TGTGCCAGCAGTGAATCGAGGAAACCTAATGAAAAACTGTTTTTT. This sequence encodes CASSESRKPNEKLFF.

The chain has TRBV5-5 and TRBJ1-1, with no clear D. V shed 0 bases and J shed 7 bases, with 13 bases lying between them. This CDR3 region has 14 residues. The germline gives CDR1 SGHKS, CDR2 YYEKEE (reference sequence). The CDR3 sequence is CASSLEARPYEAFF. In nucleotides, the CDR3 is TGTGCCAGCAGCTTGGAGGCCAGGCCTTATGAAGCTTTCTTT.

The genes are TRBV7-9 and TRBJ2-3; 7 bases align to TRBD1. Germline lookup yields CDR1 SEHNR and CDR2 FQNEAQ (reference sequence). The CDR3 length is 15 residues. J gave up 1 base and V 5 bases, and 6 bases lay outside the gene matches. As DNA, the CDR3 is TGTGCCAGCAGCCCGGGGACAGTTCGCACAGATACGCAGTATTTT. This translates into CASSPGTVRTDTQYF.

This chain connects TRBV30 to TRBJ1-1, with a weak D call TRBD1 (6 bases). Per the germline V gene, CDR1 is GTSNPN and CDR2 is SVGIG (reference sequence). The CDR3 consists of 13 residues. With 3 bases removed from V and 1 base from J, the gap between germline ends came to 9 bases. The CDR3 DNA reads TGTGCCTGGAGCCTCAGGGGGAACACTGAAGCTTTCTTT. Translating gives CAWSLRGNTEAFF.

The rearrangement joins TRBV6-2 or TRBV6-3 to TRBJ1-2; TRBD1 is a possible D gene (5 bases). V dropped 2 bases and J dropped 7 bases, with 14 bases sitting between them. The CDR3 contains 14 residues. Germline CDR1 reads MNHEY; CDR2 reads SVGEGT. CDR3: CASSYDRHAGGYTF. CDR3 in DNA: TGTGCCAGCAGTTACGACAGACACGCAGGTGGCTACACCTTC.

The V gene is TRBV24-1, the J gene TRBJ2-7, with TRBD2 as a possible D gene (5 bases). The CDR3 is 11 residues long. Germline CDR1 and CDR2: KGHDR and SFDVKD. The V and J ends lost 5 bases and 7 bases respectively, with 8 bases between them. This CDR3 is CATSGGREQYF. The CDR3 DNA follows: TGTGCCACCAGTGGCGGGCGGGAGCAGTACTTC.

The chain carries TRBV5-1 and TRBJ1-3; unclear D gene. The CDR3 runs to 15 residues. The germline V gene encodes CDR1 SGHRS and CDR2 YFSETQ. V dropped 0 bases and J dropped 0 bases, with 7 bases sitting between them. CDR3 protein: CASSLGLHSGNTIYF. The CDR3 region has the DNA TGCGCCAGCAGCTTGGGACTTCACTCTGGAAACACCATATATTTT.

The chain is built from TRBV18 and TRBJ2-3; D might be TRBD2 (5 bases). The V gene's germline CDR1 is KGHSH and CDR2 LQKENI. V was pared by 3 bases and J by 5 bases, with 18 bases between. There are 16 residues in the CDR3. The CDR3 sequence is CASSPQGGRRGDTQYF. The CDR3 DNA reads TGTGCCAGCTCACCCCAAGGAGGTCGTCGGGGAGATACGCAGTATTTT.

V gene TRBV6-2 or TRBV6-3 combines with J gene TRBJ2-3, with TRBD2 matching over 11 bases. Trimming removed 1 base from V and 6 bases from J; junction bases left unmatched: 6. The CDR3 extends over 16 amino acids. Per the germline V gene, CDR1 is MNHEY and CDR2 is SVGEGT. The CDR3 loop reads CASSYLAGGPSDTQYF. CDR3 sequence (DNA): TGTGCCAGCAGTTACTTAGCGGGGGGGCCCTCCGATACGCAGTATTTT.

The gene calls are TRBV15 and TRBJ1-2; no clear D gene. The CDR3 extends over 11 amino acids. Trimming left V 6 bases short and J 2 bases short, with 4 bases between. Germline CDR1 reads LNHNV; CDR2 reads YYDKDF (reference sequence). The chain's CDR3 is CATSLNYGYTF. CDR3 in DNA: TGTGCCACCAGTCTCAACTATGGCTACACCTTC. The variable domain in full, with the rest retrieved from reference TRBV15 and TRBJ1-2, is DAMVIQNPRYQVTQFGKPVTLSCSQTLNHNVMYWYQQKSSQAPKLLFHYYDKDFNNEADTPDNFQSRRPNTSFCFLDIRSPGLGDTAMYLCATSLNYGYTFGSGTRLTVV.

The chain recombines TRBV27 with TRBJ2-5; D not certain. V was pared by 5 bases and J by 1 base, with 8 bases between. The CDR3 is 13 residues long. Germline CDR1 and CDR2: MNHEY and SMNVEV (reference sequence). CDR3 bases: TGTGCCAGCAGTCCTCATAGCCAAGAGACCCAGTACTTC. Its translation is CASSPHSQETQYF.

The gene calls are TRBV11-2 and TRBJ1-4, with 7 bases that match TRBD1. J was trimmed by 7 bases and V by 0 bases; bases with no gene match: 2. CDR3 length: 14 residues. CDR1 is SGHAT, CDR2 FQNNGV, per germline. The CDR3: CASSLEGGTEKLFF. In DNA, the CDR3 is TGTGCCAGCAGCTTAGAAGGGGGCACTGAAAAACTGTTTTTT.

The gene calls are TRBV7-8 and TRBJ1-6; D might be TRBD1 (5 bases). The CDR3 is 16 residues long. V lost 5 bases to trimming and J lost 2 bases, with 13 bases between them. Germline V gives CDR1 SGHVS, CDR2 FQNEAQ. The CDR3 DNA sequence: TGTGCCAGCAGCGGGGGGGTAAACCCCTATAATTCACCCCTCCACTTT. The encoded protein is CASSGGVNPYNSPLHF.

This chain connects TRBV20-1 to TRBJ2-3; no firm D call. V was clipped by 5 bases and J by 4 bases, with 7 bases between them. Germline-derived CDR1 and CDR2 are DFQATT and SNEGSKA (reference sequence). The CDR3 is 11 amino acids. The CDR3 nucleotides read TGCAGTGCTCCAGGTCCAGATACGCAGTATTTT. Translated, it gives CSAPGPDTQYF.

This chain joins TRBV30 and TRBJ1-4, with D possibly TRBD1 on 6 matching bases. Germline lookup yields CDR1 GTSNPN and CDR2 SVGIG (reference sequence). The CDR3 length is 16 residues. Trimming took 7 bases from V and 4 from J, leaving 22 bases between them. The CDR3 is CASSSLGAGLNEKLFF. The CDR3 nucleotides are TGTGCCTCATCCTCCCTGGGGGCAGGCCTTAATGAAAAACTGTTTTTT.

The J gene is TRBJ2-7, the V gene TRBV7-9, with 11 positions matching TRBD1. The J segment lost 5 bases and the V segment lost 6 bases, leaving 18 bases of the junction unmatched. Germline CDR1 is SEHNR and CDR2 is FQNEAQ (reference sequence). This CDR3 region has 18 residues. In DNA, the CDR3 is TGTGCCAGCAGTTCCCGGGACAGGGGGTTCGGTTCGACGGACGAGCAGTACTTC. It translates to CASSSRDRGFGSTDEQYF.

The V call is TRBV11-2, the J call TRBJ1-1, with a weak D call TRBD1 (6 bases). V was trimmed by 3 bases and J by 5 bases, leaving 13 bases between them. This CDR3 contains 14 residues. The germline gives CDR1 SGHAT, CDR2 FQNNGV. The CDR3 is CASSFTGFGTEAFF. CDR3 nucleotide sequence: TGTGCCAGCAGCTTCACAGGGTTTGGGACTGAAGCTTTCTTT.

The chain links TRBV7-8 to TRBJ2-5; TRBD1 agrees at 9 bases. With V trimmed by 4 bases and J by 6 bases, 6 bases remained unmatched. Germline V gives CDR1 SGHVS, CDR2 FQNEAQ. CDR3 size: 14 residues. The CDR3 coding sequence is TGTGCCAGCAGCTCCCCGGGACAGGGACAGACCCAGTACTTC. This gives the protein CASSSPGQGQTQYF.